What follows describes a single TCR beta chain. The data were produced by immunoSEQ multiplex PCR, yet TCRdb's version contains in-frame clones alone and is incomplete. Altogether roughly 75,000 clones are present, around 93% being singletons, with the ten largest covering approximately 2.4%. The data were taken from a study of T cell changes during pregnancy in multiple sclerosis. This sequence originates from a female donor in good health, enrolled as a control in a pregnancy study. The sequenced sample was peripheral blood, obtained after pregnancy.

The CDR3 loop reads CASTQLAGSYNEQFF. The CDR3, as DNA: TGCGCCAGCACGCAACTAGCGGGATCCTACAATGAGCAGTTCTTC. This rearrangement joins TRBV5-1 to TRBJ2-1; 10 nucleotides agree with TRBD2. V trimming: 6 bases; J trimming: 1 base; junction bases outside the gene matches: 4. The CDR3 is 15 residues long. Germline V gene lookup returns CDR1 SGHRS and CDR2 YFSETQ. Full variable domain (rest looked up from reference TRBV5-1 and TRBJ2-1): KAGVTQTPRYLIKTRGQQVTLSCSPISGHRSVSWYQQTPGQGLQFLFEYFSETQRNKGNFPGRFSGRQFSNSRSEMNVSTLELGDSALYLCASTQLAGSYNEQFFGPGTRLTVL.